This passage covers 7 T cell receptor beta chains from one sample sequenced in a study of CD8 T cells in Susac syndrome (dated by TCRdb to about 2019). Receptor amplification or capture employed the immunoSEQ multiplex PCR assay. RNA was extracted using the RNeasy kit, and about 0.45 to 1 ug of the RNA was reverse transcribed with random hexamers. TCRdb took the public reads, trimmed them with fastp at Q25, ran MiXCR for clone calling and kept in-frame beta chains. CDR3 protein duplicates are merged, each entry listing the most common genes and DNA. The sample data list around 170,000 distinct CDR3 sequences, and over 90% of these were observed just once. The ten top clones hold 0.15% to 0.2% of the sample. Sequences were obtained from CD8+ T cells from PBMCs. Every receptor here comes from a human donor with Susac syndrome.

This chain links TRBV18 with TRBJ2-7, with D perhaps TRBD1 (7 bases). In germline, CDR1 is KGHSH, CDR2 LQKENI. CDR3 size: 16 residues. V was pared by 3 bases and J by 4 bases, with 19 bases between. CDR3 residues: CASSPVRDRDLYEQYF. The CDR3 DNA reads as TGTGCCAGCTCACCGGTGCGGGACAGAGATCTTTACGAGCAGTACTTC.

V gene TRBV5-1 combines with J gene TRBJ2-1; TRBD1 matches at 8 bases. Germline V gives CDR1 SGHRS, CDR2 YFSETQ. CDR3 length equals 15 residues. The junction had 7 bases not matched to a gene; V was cut back by 3 bases and J by 5 bases. CDR3 loop: CASSSGTGGNNEQFF. The DNA of the CDR3 is TGCGCCAGCAGCTCGGGGACAGGAGGAAACAATGAGCAGTTCTTC.

This sequence joins TRBV7-3 and TRBJ2-6; no definite D call. V shed 3 bases and J shed 1 base, with 22 bases lying between them. There are 20 residues in the CDR3. Germline lookup yields CDR1 SGHTA and CDR2 FQGTGA. The CDR3 is CASSFINWQPIGSGANVLTF. Written as DNA, the CDR3 is TGTGCCAGCAGCTTTATTAACTGGCAGCCCATAGGGTCTGGGGCCAACGTCCTGACTTTC.

This clonotype has just one count. The gene calls are TRBV12-3 or TRBV12-4 and TRBJ2-2, with D perhaps TRBD1 (6 bases). V shed 3 bases and J shed 6 bases, with 11 bases lying between them. CDR3 length: 14 amino acids. CDR3 DNA sequence: TGTGCCAGCAGTTTCCCACAGGGCTCCGGGGAGCTGTTTTTT. It encodes CASSFPQGSGELFF.

This clonotype was found once. CDR3 in amino acids: CAWSHGQGTDTQYF. The DNA for the CDR3 is TGTGCCTGGAGCCATGGACAGGGCACAGATACGCAGTATTTT. V and J are TRBV30 and TRBJ2-3, with 7 bases matching TRBD1. Germline-derived CDR1 and CDR2 are GTSNPN and SVGIG (reference sequence). After removal of 3 bases from V and 1 base from J, the junction contained 4 bases not matched to a gene. CDR3 size: 14 residues.

The chain couples TRBV29-1 to TRBJ1-2; no clear D gene. Trimming cost V 3 bases and J 3 bases, with 5 bases left between them. Germline V gene sequence: CDR1 SQVTM, CDR2 ANQGSEA. The CDR3 is 11 amino acids. CDR3 coding DNA: TGCAGCGTTGATGTTGACTATGGCTACACCTTC. The encoded protein is CSVDVDYGYTF.

The gene calls are TRBV5-5 and TRBJ1-1; D unclear. V was pared by 5 bases and J by 1 base, with 9 bases between. From germline, CDR1 is SGHKS and CDR2 YYEKEE (reference sequence). The CDR3 spans 13 residues. The CDR3 DNA follows: TGTGCCAGCAGTTACGGACCGAACACTGAAGCTTTCTTT. Protein: CASSYGPNTEAFF. The full variable domain, completed using reference TRBV5-5 and TRBJ1-1, is DAGVTQSPTHLIKTRGQQVTLRCSPISGHKSVSWYQQVLGQGPQFIFQYYEKEERGRGNFPDRFSARQFPNYSSELNVNALLLGDSALYLCASSYGPNTEAFFGQGTRLTVV.